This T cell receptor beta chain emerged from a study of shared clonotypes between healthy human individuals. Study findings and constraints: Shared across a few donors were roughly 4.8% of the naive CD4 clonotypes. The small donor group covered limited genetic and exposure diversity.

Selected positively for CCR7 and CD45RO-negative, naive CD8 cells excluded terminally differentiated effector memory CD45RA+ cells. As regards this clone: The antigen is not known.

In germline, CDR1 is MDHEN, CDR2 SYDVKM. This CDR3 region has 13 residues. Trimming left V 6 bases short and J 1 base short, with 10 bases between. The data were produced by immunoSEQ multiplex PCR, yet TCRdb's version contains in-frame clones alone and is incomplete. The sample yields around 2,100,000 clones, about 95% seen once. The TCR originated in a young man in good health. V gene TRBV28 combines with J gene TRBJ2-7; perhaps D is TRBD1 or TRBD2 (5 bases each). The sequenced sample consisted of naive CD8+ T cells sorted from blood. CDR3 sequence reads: CASRTGGSYEQYF. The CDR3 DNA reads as TGTGCCAGCAGAACAGGAGGTTCCTACGAGCAGTACTTC.